Following are 12 T cell receptor beta chains from one sample sequenced in a study of T cells in Graves' hyperthyroidism and ophthalmopathy. Amplification of TCR beta CDR3 regions was performed using RNA transcripts as template. Using the HTBI primer set, a first-round RT-PCR was run on the TCR CDR3. TCRdb called the multiplex PCR reads again in MiXCR, with one record for every CDR3 protein. The table has about 500,000 distinct CDR3 sequences, over 15% seen once. Specimen: blood. All receptors come from a young woman with Graves' ophthalmopathy.

Ten or more counts support this clonotype. This sequence joins TRBV7-2 and TRBJ2-7; either TRBD1 or TRBD2 may supply D (5 bases each). CDR3 size: 13 residues. The V gene lost 5 bases and the J gene lost 3 bases, with 11 bases spanning the gap. Germline CDR1 is SGHTA and CDR2 is FQGNSA. The CDR3 spells CASSRDGLYEQYF. DNA of the CDR3: TGTGCCAGCAGCCGGGACGGACTCTACGAGCAGTACTTC.

The chain is built from TRBV6-1 and TRBJ1-5; tentative D call: TRBD1 (5 bases). CDR1 MNHNS and CDR2 SASEGT come from the germline V gene. The V end lost 10 bases, the J end lost 5 bases, and 15 bases lay between the germline ends. The CDR3 consists of 13 residues. Here the CDR3 DNA reads TGTGCCATCGCACAGGAACCGTATCAGCCCCAGCATTTT. It yields the protein CAIAQEPYQPQHF.

J is TRBJ2-5 and V is TRBV5-4; TRBD2 matches at 13 bases. Per germline, CDR1 SGHNT and CDR2 YYREEE (reference sequence). The CDR3 contains 17 residues. The V segment lost 4 bases and the J segment 5 bases; nucleotides outside the gene matches: 11. CDR3 amino acids: CASSKVRLAGGGETQYF. CDR3 coding DNA: TGTGCCAGCAGCAAAGTCAGACTAGCGGGGGGAGGTGAGACCCAGTACTTC. Together with reference TRBV5-4 and TRBJ2-5, the CDR3 gives the full variable domain: ETGVTQSPTHLIKTRGQQVTLRCSSQSGHNTVSWYQQALGQGPQFIFQYYREEENGRGNFPPRFSGLQFPNYSSELNVNALELDDSALYLCASSKVRLAGGGETQYFGPGTRLLVL.

The rearrangement joins TRBV6-1 to TRBJ2-1, with 10 bases that match TRBD1. Losses at the gene ends were 7 bases for V and 8 bases for J; bases not matched to a gene: 23. Germline loops: CDR1 MNHNS, CDR2 SASEGT. The CDR3 length is 19 residues. The DNA for the CDR3 is TGTGCCAGCATCGAGGGACAGGGGTCCACCGGGCCATCTGCCGATGAGCAGTTCTTC. Protein product: CASIEGQGSTGPSADEQFF.

The rearrangement joins TRBV10-3 to TRBJ1-6; D remains ambiguous. The V end lost 6 bases, the J end lost 5 bases, and 11 bases lay between the germline ends. CDR3 length: 14 residues. The germline gives CDR1 ENHRY, CDR2 SYGVKD. CDR3 DNA sequence: TGTGCCATCAGGCAGGACCGACATAATTCACCCCTCCACTTT. Amino acids: CAIRQDRHNSPLHF.

The chain couples TRBV30 to TRBJ1-2, with a weak D call TRBD1 (5 bases). The CDR3 extends over 11 amino acids. Looked up from germline, CDR1 is GTSNPN and CDR2 is SVGIG (reference sequence). V lost 5 bases, J lost 8 bases, and 12 bases lay in between. In DNA form, the CDR3 reads TGTGCCTGGCGATGGGGCCAAGGCTACACCTTC. It encodes CAWRWGQGYTF.

This sequence joins TRBV19 and TRBJ1-1; 10 nucleotides match TRBD1. CDR1 and CDR2 from the germline V gene are LNHDA and SQIVND (reference sequence). The V segment lost 5 bases and the J segment 4 bases; nucleotides outside the gene matches: 7. The CDR3 is made up of 15 amino acids. CDR3 sequence reads: CASSPTGGSGTEAFF. The DNA of the CDR3 is TGTGCCAGTAGTCCGACAGGGGGCTCGGGCACTGAAGCTTTCTTT.

As concerns this clonotype: One junction end does not reproduce the germline sequence, and a read error may be involved. This chain joins TRBV6-4 and TRBJ1-1; 7 bases align to TRBD1. The CDR3 covers 14 residues. CDR1 and CDR2 (germline): MRHNA, SNTAGT. The CDR3 region is CASSYSAGGTEAFF. The CDR3, as DNA: TGTGCCAGCAGTTACTCGGCAGGGGGCACTGAAGCTTTCTTT.

This clonotype was seen many times. The chain combines TRBV6-1 with TRBJ1-1; a weak D match, TRBD1 (5 bases). The CDR3 loop spans 15 amino acids. Per germline, CDR1 MNHNS and CDR2 SASEGT. V lost 0 bases, J lost 4 bases, and 12 bases lay in between. CDR3 nucleotides: TGTGCCAGCAGTGAAGCGCCCGGGGGTGGCACTGAAGCTTTCTTT. Its protein is CASSEAPGGGTEAFF.

This clonotype was counted at least ten times. This chain uses TRBV6-2 or TRBV6-3 with TRBJ2-7; perhaps TRBD1 as D (6 bases). The germline V gene encodes CDR1 MNHEY and CDR2 SVGEGT. The CDR3 runs 13 residues. Trimming removed 9 bases at V and 1 base at J, with 13 bases between. The CDR3 nucleotides are TGTGCCAGTTGGGGGCCGGGGTCCTACGAGCAGTACTTC. This gives the protein CASWGPGSYEQYF.

The chain employs TRBV7-9 and TRBJ2-7; the match to TRBD2 covers 8 bases. Losses at the gene ends were 4 bases for V and 3 bases for J; bases not matched to a gene: 5. CDR1 and CDR2 from the germline V gene are SEHNR and FQNEAQ (reference sequence). CDR3 length: 14 amino acids. The CDR3 DNA is TGTGCCAGCAGCTCCTCGGGGGGGGACTACGAGCAGTACTTC. Protein: CASSSSGGDYEQYF. Based on the CDR3 plus reference TRBV7-9 and TRBJ2-7, the full variable domain is DTGVSQNPRHKITKRGQNVTFRCDPISEHNRLYWYRQTLGQGPEFLTYFQNEAQLEKSRLLSDRFSAERPKGSFSTLEIQRTEQGDSAMYLCASSSSGGDYEQYFGPGTRLTVT.

This clonotype was recorded a few times. The rearrangement links TRBV9 to TRBJ1-6; 11 bases match TRBD1. Trimming cost V 3 bases and J 8 bases; bases outside gene matches: 10. The CDR3 has 17 amino acids. CDR1 and CDR2 from the germline V gene are SGDLS and YYNGEE. The CDR3 nucleotides read TGTGCCAGCAGCGAGACCGGGACAGGGGGAGGTGATTCACCCCTCCACTTT. Translating gives CASSETGTGGGDSPLHF.